What follows are 5 T cell receptor beta chains derived from one specimen sequenced in a study of breast tumors, draining lymph nodes, adjacent tissues (dated by TCRdb to the mid-2010s). Receptor libraries were prepared by multiplex PCR. Data came from an Illumina HiSeq 2000. The public sequencing data were trimmed at Q25 with fastp and processed into clonotypes with MiXCR by TCRdb, which kept only in-frame beta chains. Rows with a matching CDR3 protein are joined into one entry that keeps the most common DNA and genes. This sample is represented by approximately 89,000 distinct CDR3 sequences; roughly 29% of them were singletons. The top ten hold over 8% of the sample. The lymph node samples were taken from the axillary draining lymph nodes of breast cancer patients. The sequenced sample was axillary lymph node tissue. The receptors were sampled from a female donor with breast cancer. Some clones in this sample may be carry-over from other donors' samples.

The CDR3 nucleotides are TGCAGTGCTAGTGCTCCGGGACAGGCGAACACTGAAGCTTTCTTT. Its translation is CSASAPGQANTEAFF. The chain is built from TRBV20-1 and TRBJ1-1; TRBD1 matches 8 bases. The CDR3 runs to 15 residues. Per the germline V gene, CDR1 is DFQATT and CDR2 is SNEGSKA (reference sequence). The J segment lost 1 base and the V segment lost 3 bases, leaving 7 bases of the junction unmatched.

A remark on this clonotype: The conserved phenylalanine or tryptophan normally closing the CDR3 is absent here, so this likely arose from a read error. The V call is TRBV5-1, the J call TRBJ2-7; 14 bases map to TRBD2. Germline lookup yields CDR1 SGHRS and CDR2 YFSETQ. The CDR3 spans 17 residues. CDR3 nucleotides: TGCGCCAGCAGCCCTGGGACTAGCGGGAGTATTTCCTACGAACAGTACCTC. This codes for CASSPGTSGSISYEQYL.

This clonotype has a count of ten or more. V is TRBV6-2 or TRBV6-3 and J is TRBJ1-2, with 7 bases lining up with TRBD1. Trimming removed 5 bases from V and 0 bases from J; junction bases left unmatched: 3. Germline loops: CDR1 MNHEY, CDR2 SVGEGT. This CDR3 spans 14 amino acids. The CDR3, as DNA: TGTGCCAGCAGTCACGGGACAGCTAACTATGGCTACACCTTC. It specifies CASSHGTANYGYTF.

Worth noting for this clonotype: Germline and junction disagree at one end, which may indicate a read error. The gene calls are TRBV2 and TRBJ1-4; D is ambiguous. The length of the CDR3 is 15 residues. Germline-derived CDR1 and CDR2 are SNHLY and FYNNEI. The CDR3 DNA sequence: TGTTCCAGCAGTGACGTGGGTTTAATGAATGAAAAACTGTTTTTT. Translated, it gives CSSSDVGLMNEKLFF.

This clonotype was seen ten or more times. V and J are TRBV18 and TRBJ2-7; D remains ambiguous. There are 14 residues in the CDR3. Germline CDR1 reads KGHSH; CDR2 reads LQKENI. V shed 0 bases and J shed 2 bases, with 8 bases lying between them. The CDR3 DNA sequence: TGTGCCAGCTCACCACCATTCAGGCCCTACGAGCAGTACTTC. This gives the protein CASSPPFRPYEQYF.